These 13 T cell receptor beta chains came from one sample sequenced in a study of blood T cell repertoires in COVID-19. Repertoires were generated with immunoSEQ multiplex PCR, while TCRdb's copy carries only in-frame clones and drops some. The sample yields 110,000 to 150,000 clones, roughly 89% seen once. The sequencing input was peripheral blood. Receptor source: a woman aged 35 to 49 with acute or convalescent COVID-19.

Comment on this clone: A much bigger clone sits one base away, suggesting this may be a read error. The chain has TRBV5-1 and TRBJ1-2; 10 bases agree with TRBD1. The germline CDR1 and CDR2 sequences are SGHRS and YFSETQ. CDR3 size: 15 residues. With V trimmed by 2 bases and J by 0 bases, 1 base remained unmatched. The CDR3 loop reads CASSFGQGANYGYTF. In nucleotides, the CDR3 is TGCGCCAGCAGCTTCGGACAGGGGGCTAACTATGGCTACACCTTC.

The chain combines TRBV11-2 with TRBJ2-7, with D possibly TRBD2 on 6 matching bases. The CDR3 runs 15 residues. V was trimmed by 8 bases and J by 3 bases, leaving 20 bases between them. Germline V gene lookup returns CDR1 SGHAT and CDR2 FQNNGV. DNA for the CDR3: TGTGCCAGCCTCTCCCCTCTGGAGGGGAGCTACGAGCAGTACTTC. Translation gives CASLSPLEGSYEQYF.

This clone was seen a few times. The V and J genes are TRBV30 and TRBJ2-7, with D uncertain. V was shortened by 3 bases and J by 6 bases, with 15 bases between the two germline ends. CDR3 size: 13 residues. The germline V gene encodes CDR1 GTSNPN and CDR2 SVGIG (reference sequence). CDR3 DNA: TGTGCCTGGAGGCTGGGCCCCCCTTCCGAGCAGTACTTC. Translated, it gives CAWRLGPPSEQYF.

This chain uses TRBV24-1 with TRBJ2-2, with 7 nucleotides matching TRBD1. In germline, CDR1 is KGHDR, CDR2 SFDVKD. The CDR3 spans 14 residues. V lost 4 bases, J lost 4 bases, and 2 bases stayed unmatched. The CDR3 spells CATSETGATGELFF. CDR3 bases: TGTGCCACCAGTGAAACAGGGGCCACCGGGGAGCTGTTTTTT.

This chain links TRBV9 with TRBJ2-5; 13 bases are shared with TRBD2. Germline lookup yields CDR1 SGDLS and CDR2 YYNGEE. The CDR3 totals 15 residues. With V trimmed by 5 bases and J by 5 bases, 6 bases remained unmatched. The CDR3 DNA follows: TGTGCCAGCAGTGGGGGGACTAGCGGGGTGGAGACCCAGTACTTC. This gives the protein CASSGGTSGVETQYF.

V gene TRBV27 combines with J gene TRBJ1-1, with a tentative D call TRBD1 (6 bases). The germline CDR1 and CDR2 sequences are MNHEY and SMNVEV (reference sequence). The CDR3 extends over 13 amino acids. Trimming pared 8 bases from V and 1 base from J, leaving 11 bases between. This CDR3 is CASSTGWNTEAFF. CDR3 coding DNA: TGTGCCAGCTCTACAGGGTGGAACACTGAAGCTTTCTTT.

This clone was recorded only once. This chain connects TRBV18 to TRBJ1-1, with a tentative D call TRBD1 (6 bases). Germline CDR1 is KGHSH and CDR2 is LQKENI. CDR3 size: 14 residues. Trimming took 5 bases from V and 1 from J, leaving 11 bases between them. CDR3 DNA: TGTGCCAGCTCATTAAAACAGGGGAACACTGAAGCTTTCTTT. Its translation: CASSLKQGNTEAFF.

The genes are TRBV6-5 and TRBJ1-1; TRBD1 aligns across 8 bases. The germline gives CDR1 MNHEY, CDR2 SVGAGI. The CDR3 spans 13 residues. The V segment lost 7 bases and the J segment 4 bases; nucleotides outside the gene matches: 5. For the CDR3, the DNA is TGTGCCAGCACCAGACAGGGGACCACTGAAGCTTTCTTT. Translated: CASTRQGTTEAFF.

The chain couples TRBV6-2 or TRBV6-3 to TRBJ1-3; no clear D gene. Germline V gene data show CDR1 as MNHEY and CDR2 as SVGEGT. CDR3 length: 17 amino acids. V was cut by 0 bases and J by 3 bases, with 15 bases left in between. In DNA, the CDR3 is TGTGCCAGCAGTTACTCGACGGCCCGGGTTAGTGGAAACACCATATATTTT. As protein: CASSYSTARVSGNTIYF.

The V and J genes are TRBV6-5 and TRBJ2-7, with 9 nucleotides matching TRBD1. Trimming cost V 5 bases and J 2 bases; bases outside gene matches: 7. This CDR3 contains 15 residues. CDR1 MNHEY and CDR2 SVGAGI come from the germline V gene. Here the CDR3 reads CASSPKGTGTYEQYF. CDR3 sequence (DNA): TGTGCCAGCAGTCCAAAAGGGACAGGGACCTACGAGCAGTACTTC.

J is TRBJ2-7 and V is TRBV30; 7 nucleotides line up with TRBD2. This CDR3 has 14 residues. V shed 3 bases and J 0 bases; nucleotides not matched to a gene: 5. Per germline, CDR1 GTSNPN and CDR2 SVGIG (reference sequence). DNA of the CDR3: TGTGCCTGGAGCCCCGGGAGGAGCTCCTACGAGCAGTACTTC. It yields the protein CAWSPGRSSYEQYF.

The chain links TRBV28 to TRBJ1-1, with a tentative D call TRBD1 (6 bases). Trimming stripped 6 bases from V and 4 bases from J, with 18 bases between. This CDR3 is built from 15 residues. Germline CDR1 MDHEN, CDR2 SYDVKM. CDR3 nucleotide sequence: TGTGCCAGCAGCTCCCCCGGGGGGCGCGGCACTGAAGCTTTCTTT. Its protein product is CASSSPGGRGTEAFF. Variable domain in full (rest from reference TRBV28 and TRBJ1-1): DVKVTQSSRYLVKRTGEKVFLECVQDMDHENMFWYRQDPGLGLRLIYFSYDVKMKEKGDIPEGYSVSREKKERFSLILESASTNQTSMYLCASSSPGGRGTEAFFGQGTRLTVV.

This chain links TRBV13 with TRBJ2-3; D ambiguous. The germline gives CDR1 PRHDT, CDR2 FYEKMQ (reference sequence). V dropped 3 bases and J dropped 0 bases, with 4 bases sitting between them. The CDR3 runs 13 residues. In DNA form, the CDR3 reads TGTGCCAGCAGCTTTCCTAGCACAGATACGCAGTATTTT. Protein sequence: CASSFPSTDTQYF.